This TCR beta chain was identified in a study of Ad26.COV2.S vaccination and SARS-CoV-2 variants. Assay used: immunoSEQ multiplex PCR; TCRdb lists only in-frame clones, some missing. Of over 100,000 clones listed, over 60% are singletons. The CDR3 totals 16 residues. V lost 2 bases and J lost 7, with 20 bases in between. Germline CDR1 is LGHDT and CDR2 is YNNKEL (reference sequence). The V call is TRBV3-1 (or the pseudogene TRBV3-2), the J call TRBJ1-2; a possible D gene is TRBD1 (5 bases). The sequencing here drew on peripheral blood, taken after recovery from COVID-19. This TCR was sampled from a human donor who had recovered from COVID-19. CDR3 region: CASSQRGLAGRRGYTF. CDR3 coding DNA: TGTGCCAGCAGCCAACGGGGTTTGGCAGGGAGACGTGGCTACACCTTC.